The source of this TCR beta chain is a study of blood T cells in healthy people across ages. The CDR3 runs 14 residues. The V end lost 6 bases, the J end lost 6 bases, and 17 bases lay between the germline ends. A second about 6 to 12 cycle PCR used barcoded and J-beta primers. TCRdb called the 5' RACE reads again in MiXCR, with one record for every CDR3 protein. The table lists approximately 780,000 distinct CDR3 sequences, approximately 24% of them singletons, with about 3% in the top ten. These data were likewise used in another study, on T cells of mothers and their children. From that paper: Regardless of relatedness, pairs show thymic selection shaping TCR recombination output in a similar manner.

The material sequenced was blood. V usage is TRBV12-3 or TRBV12-4 and J usage is TRBJ1-2; D is unresolved. The clonotype was recovered from a boy between 5 and 17 years old in good health. The CDR3: CASSNQGRWHGYTF. As DNA, the CDR3 is TGTGCCAGCAGCAACCAAGGGAGGTGGCATGGCTACACCTTC.